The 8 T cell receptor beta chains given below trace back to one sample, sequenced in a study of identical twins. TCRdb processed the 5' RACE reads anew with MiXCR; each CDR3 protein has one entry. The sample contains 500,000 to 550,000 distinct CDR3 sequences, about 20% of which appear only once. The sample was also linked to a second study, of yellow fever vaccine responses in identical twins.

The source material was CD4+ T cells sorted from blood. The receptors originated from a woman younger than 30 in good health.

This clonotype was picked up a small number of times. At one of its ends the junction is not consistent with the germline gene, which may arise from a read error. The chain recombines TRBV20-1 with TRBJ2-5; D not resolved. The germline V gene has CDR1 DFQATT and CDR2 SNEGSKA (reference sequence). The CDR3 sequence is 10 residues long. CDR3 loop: CSARAPVGNF. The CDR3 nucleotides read TGCAGTGCTAGAGCGCCCGTGGGGAACTTC.

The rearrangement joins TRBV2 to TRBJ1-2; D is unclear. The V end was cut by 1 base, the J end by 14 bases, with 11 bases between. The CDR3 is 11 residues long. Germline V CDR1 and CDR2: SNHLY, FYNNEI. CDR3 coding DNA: TGTGCCAGCAGTGAAGTCTACTCGGAGACCTTC. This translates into CASSEVYSETF.

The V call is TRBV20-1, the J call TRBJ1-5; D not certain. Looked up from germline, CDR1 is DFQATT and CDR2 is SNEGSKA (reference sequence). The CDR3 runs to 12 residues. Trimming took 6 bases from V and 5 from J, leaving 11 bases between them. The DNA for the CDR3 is TGCAGTGCAATGGACGGGTATCAGCCCCAGCATTTT. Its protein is CSAMDGYQPQHF.

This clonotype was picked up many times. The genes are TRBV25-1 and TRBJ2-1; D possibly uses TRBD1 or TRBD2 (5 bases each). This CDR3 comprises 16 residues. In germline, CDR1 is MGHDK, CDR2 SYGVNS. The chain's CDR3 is CAKGWARDPDYNEQFF. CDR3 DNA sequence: TGTGCTAAAGGCTGGGCCCGGGACCCTGATTACAATGAGCAGTTCTTC.

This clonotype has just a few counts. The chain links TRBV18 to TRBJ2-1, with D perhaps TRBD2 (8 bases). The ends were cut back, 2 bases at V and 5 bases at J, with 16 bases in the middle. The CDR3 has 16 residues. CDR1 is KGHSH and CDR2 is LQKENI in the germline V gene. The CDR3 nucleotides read TGTGCCAGCTCACCAGGGACTAGAACAGGGGACAATGAGCAGTTCTTC. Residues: CASSPGTRTGDNEQFF. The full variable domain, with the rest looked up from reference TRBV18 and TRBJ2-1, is NAGVMQNPRHLVRRRGQEARLRCSPMKGHSHVYWYRQLPEEGLKFMVYLQKENIIDESGMPKERFSAEFPKEGPSILRIQQVVRGDSAAYFCASSPGTRTGDNEQFFGPGTRLTVL.

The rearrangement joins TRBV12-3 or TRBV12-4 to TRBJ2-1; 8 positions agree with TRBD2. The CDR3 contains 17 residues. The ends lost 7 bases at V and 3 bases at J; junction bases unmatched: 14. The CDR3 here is CASTPLGGGLNYNEQFF. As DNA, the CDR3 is TGTGCCAGCACTCCCTTGGGCGGGGGGCTGAACTACAATGAGCAGTTCTTC.

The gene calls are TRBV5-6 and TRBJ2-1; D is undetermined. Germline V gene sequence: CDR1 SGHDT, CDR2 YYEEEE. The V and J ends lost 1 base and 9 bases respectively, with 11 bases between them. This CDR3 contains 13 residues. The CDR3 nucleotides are TGTGCCAGCAGCTTGTCAGGTCCTAGTGAGCAGTTCTTC. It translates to CASSLSGPSEQFF.

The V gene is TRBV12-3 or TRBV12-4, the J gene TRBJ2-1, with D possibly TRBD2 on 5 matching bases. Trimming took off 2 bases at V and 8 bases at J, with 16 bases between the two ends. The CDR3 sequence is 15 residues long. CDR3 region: CASSLPGSWRDEQFF. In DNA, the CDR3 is TGTGCCAGCAGTTTACCGGGGAGCTGGCGCGATGAGCAGTTCTTC.